This TCR beta chain appears in the sequencing data of a study of cytomegalovirus exposure and HLA in healthy donors. Study in general: Roughly 89 million unique TCR sequences came from HLA-typed donors in an early release. Notes on the study in general: Several of the most significant clusters appeared linked to common viral pathogens, based on a later analysis. At a 0.05 false discovery rate, a later analysis found around 15,000 TCR beta sequences to be associated with HLA alleles.

Concerning this clone: Its antigen is undetermined.

The PCR used 60 Vbeta and 13 Jbeta primers. Assay used: immunoSEQ multiplex PCR; TCRdb lists only in-frame clones, some missing. The sample has just under 70,000 clones, more than 80% seen once. This clonotype was sampled from a human donor in good health. Sequencing used PBMCs.

CDR3 DNA: TGTGCCAGCAGCCCAACTAGCGGGGGGGCCAATGAGCAGTTCTTC. As protein: CASSPTSGGANEQFF. V gene TRBV2 combines with J gene TRBJ2-1; 13 positions match TRBD2. The CDR3 sequence is 15 residues long. Germline trimming cut 6 bases from V and 6 bases from J; bases unmatched to any gene: 5. Germline CDR1 and CDR2: SNHLY and FYNNEI.